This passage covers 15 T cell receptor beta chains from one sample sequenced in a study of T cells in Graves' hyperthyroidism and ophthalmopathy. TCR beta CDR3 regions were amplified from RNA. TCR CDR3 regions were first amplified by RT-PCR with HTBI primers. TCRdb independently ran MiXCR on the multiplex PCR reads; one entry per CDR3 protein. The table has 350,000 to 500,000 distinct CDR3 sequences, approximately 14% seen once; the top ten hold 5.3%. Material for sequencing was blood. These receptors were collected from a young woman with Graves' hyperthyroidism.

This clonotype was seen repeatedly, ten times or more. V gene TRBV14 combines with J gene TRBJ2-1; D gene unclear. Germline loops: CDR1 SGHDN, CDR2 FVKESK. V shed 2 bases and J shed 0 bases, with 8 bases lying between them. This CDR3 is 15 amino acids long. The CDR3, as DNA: TGTGCCAGCAGCCAACTCGGTGGCTCCTACAATGAGCAGTTCTTC. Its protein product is CASSQLGGSYNEQFF. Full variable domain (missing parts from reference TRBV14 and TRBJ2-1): EAGVTQFPSHSVIEKGQTVTLRCDPISGHDNLYWYRRVMGKEIKFLLHFVKESKQDESGMPNNRFLAERTGGTYSTLKVQPAELEDSGVYFCASSQLGGSYNEQFFGPGTRLTVL.

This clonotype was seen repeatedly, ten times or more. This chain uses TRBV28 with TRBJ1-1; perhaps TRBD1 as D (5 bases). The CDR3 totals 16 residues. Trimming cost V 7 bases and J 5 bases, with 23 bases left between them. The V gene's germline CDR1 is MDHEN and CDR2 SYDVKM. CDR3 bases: TGTGCCAGCAACACACTTTTTTCAGGGTGGAAAACTGAAGCTTTCTTT. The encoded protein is CASNTLFSGWKTEAFF.

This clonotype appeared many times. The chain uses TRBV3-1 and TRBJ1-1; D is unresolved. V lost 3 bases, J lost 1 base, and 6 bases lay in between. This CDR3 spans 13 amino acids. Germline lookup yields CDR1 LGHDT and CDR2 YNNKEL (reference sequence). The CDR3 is CASSHYANTEAFF. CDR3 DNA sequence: TGTGCCAGCAGCCACTACGCGAACACTGAAGCTTTCTTT.

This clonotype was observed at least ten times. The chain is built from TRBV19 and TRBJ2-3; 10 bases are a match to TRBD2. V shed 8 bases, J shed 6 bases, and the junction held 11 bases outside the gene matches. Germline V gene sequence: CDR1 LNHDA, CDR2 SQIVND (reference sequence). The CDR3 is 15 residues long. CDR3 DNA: TGTGCCAGTTCGTCCGGAGCGGGAGGGCGCGATACGCAGTATTTT. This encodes CASSSGAGGRDTQYF.

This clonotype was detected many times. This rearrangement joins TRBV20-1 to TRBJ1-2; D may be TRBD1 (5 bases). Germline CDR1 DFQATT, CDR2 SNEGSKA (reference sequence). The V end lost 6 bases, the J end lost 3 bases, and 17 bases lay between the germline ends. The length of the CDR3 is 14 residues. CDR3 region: CSANRQGGHYGYTF. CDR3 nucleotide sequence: TGCAGTGCCAATCGGCAGGGCGGGCACTATGGCTACACCTTC.

The CDR3 is CASSHGGRGMEKLFF. For the CDR3, the DNA is TGTGCCAGCAGCCATGGAGGAAGGGGTATGGAAAAACTGTTTTTT. This sequence joins TRBV5-5 and TRBJ1-4, with D perhaps matching TRBD1 (5 bases). V was clipped by 4 bases and J by 8 bases, with 18 bases between them. CDR1 SGHKS and CDR2 YYEKEE come from the germline V gene (reference sequence). The CDR3 covers 15 residues.

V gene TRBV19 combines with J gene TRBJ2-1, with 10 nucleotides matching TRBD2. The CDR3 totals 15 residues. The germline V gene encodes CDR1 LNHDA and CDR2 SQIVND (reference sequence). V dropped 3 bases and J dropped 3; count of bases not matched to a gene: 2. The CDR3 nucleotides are TGTGCCAGTAGTATGACTAGCGGGTACTACAATGAGCAGTTCTTC. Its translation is CASSMTSGYYNEQFF.

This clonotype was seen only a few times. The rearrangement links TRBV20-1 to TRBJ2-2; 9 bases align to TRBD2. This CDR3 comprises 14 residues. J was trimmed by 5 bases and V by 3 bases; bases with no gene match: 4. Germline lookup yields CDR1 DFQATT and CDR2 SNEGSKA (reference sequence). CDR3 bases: TGCAGTGCTAGGGGGACTAGCAGTACCGGGGAGCTGTTTTTT. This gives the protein CSARGTSSTGELFF.

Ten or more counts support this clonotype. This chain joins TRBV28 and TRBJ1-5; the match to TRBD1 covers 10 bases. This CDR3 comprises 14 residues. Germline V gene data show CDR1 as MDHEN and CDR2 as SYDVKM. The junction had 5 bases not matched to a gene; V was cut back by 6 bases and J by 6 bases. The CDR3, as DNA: TGTGCCAGCAGCTTGACAGGGGGCGGTCAGCCCCAGCATTTT. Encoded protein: CASSLTGGGQPQHF.

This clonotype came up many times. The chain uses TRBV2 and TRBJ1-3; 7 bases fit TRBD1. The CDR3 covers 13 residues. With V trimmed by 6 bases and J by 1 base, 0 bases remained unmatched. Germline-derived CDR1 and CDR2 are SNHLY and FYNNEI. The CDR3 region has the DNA TGTGCCAGCAGGACAGGGTCTGGAAACACCATATATTTT. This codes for CASRTGSGNTIYF.

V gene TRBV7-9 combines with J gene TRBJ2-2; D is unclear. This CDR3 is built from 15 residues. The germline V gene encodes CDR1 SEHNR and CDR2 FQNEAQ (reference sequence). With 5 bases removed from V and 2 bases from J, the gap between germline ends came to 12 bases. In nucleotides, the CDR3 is TGTGCCAGCAGCCAGGAGACTCACAACACCGGGGAGCTGTTTTTT. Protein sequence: CASSQETHNTGELFF. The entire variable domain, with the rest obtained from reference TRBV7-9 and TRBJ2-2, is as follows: DTGVSQNPRHKITKRGQNVTFRCDPISEHNRLYWYRQTLGQGPEFLTYFQNEAQLEKSRLLSDRFSAERPKGSFSTLEIQRTEQGDSAMYLCASSQETHNTGELFFGEGSRLTVL.

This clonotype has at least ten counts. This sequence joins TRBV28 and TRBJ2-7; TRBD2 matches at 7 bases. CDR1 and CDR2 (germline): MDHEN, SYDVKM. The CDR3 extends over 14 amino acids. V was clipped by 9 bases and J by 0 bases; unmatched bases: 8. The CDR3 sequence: CASITAGTSYEQYF. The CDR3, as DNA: TGTGCCAGTATTACAGCGGGGACCTCCTACGAGCAGTACTTC.

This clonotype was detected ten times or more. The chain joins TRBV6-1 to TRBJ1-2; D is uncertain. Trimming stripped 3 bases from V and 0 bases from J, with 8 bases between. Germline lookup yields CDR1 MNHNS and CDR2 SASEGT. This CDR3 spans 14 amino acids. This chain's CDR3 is CASSEMGSNYGYTF. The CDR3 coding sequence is TGTGCCAGCAGTGAGATGGGATCTAACTATGGCTACACCTTC.

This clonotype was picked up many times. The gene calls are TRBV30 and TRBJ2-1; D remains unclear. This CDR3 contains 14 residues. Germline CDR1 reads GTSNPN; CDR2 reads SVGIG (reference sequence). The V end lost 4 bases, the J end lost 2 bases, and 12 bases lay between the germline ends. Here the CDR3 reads CAWNLESPYNEQFF. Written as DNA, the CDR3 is TGTGCCTGGAATCTAGAGTCCCCCTACAATGAGCAGTTCTTC.

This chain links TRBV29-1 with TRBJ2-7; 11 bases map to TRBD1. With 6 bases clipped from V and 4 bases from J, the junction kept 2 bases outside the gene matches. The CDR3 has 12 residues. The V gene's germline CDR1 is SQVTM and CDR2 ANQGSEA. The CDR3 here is CSVGTGGYEQYF. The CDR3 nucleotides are TGCAGCGTAGGGACAGGGGGGTACGAGCAGTACTTC.